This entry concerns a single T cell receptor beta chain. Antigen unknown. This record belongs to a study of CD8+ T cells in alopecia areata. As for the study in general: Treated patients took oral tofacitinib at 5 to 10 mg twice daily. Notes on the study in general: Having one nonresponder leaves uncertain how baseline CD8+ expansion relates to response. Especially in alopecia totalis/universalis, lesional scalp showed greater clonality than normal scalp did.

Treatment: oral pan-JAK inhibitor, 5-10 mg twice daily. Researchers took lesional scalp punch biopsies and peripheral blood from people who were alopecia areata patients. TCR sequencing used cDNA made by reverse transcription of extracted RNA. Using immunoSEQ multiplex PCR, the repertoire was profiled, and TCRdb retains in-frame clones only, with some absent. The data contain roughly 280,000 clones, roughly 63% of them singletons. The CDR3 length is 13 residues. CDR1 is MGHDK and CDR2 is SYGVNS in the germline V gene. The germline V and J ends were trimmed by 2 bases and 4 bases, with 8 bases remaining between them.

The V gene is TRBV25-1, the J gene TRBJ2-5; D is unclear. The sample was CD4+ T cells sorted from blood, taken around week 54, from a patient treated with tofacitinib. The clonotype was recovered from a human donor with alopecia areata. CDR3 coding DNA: TGTGCCAGCAGTGAAACCCCGGTAGAGACCCAGTACTTC. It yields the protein CASSETPVETQYF.